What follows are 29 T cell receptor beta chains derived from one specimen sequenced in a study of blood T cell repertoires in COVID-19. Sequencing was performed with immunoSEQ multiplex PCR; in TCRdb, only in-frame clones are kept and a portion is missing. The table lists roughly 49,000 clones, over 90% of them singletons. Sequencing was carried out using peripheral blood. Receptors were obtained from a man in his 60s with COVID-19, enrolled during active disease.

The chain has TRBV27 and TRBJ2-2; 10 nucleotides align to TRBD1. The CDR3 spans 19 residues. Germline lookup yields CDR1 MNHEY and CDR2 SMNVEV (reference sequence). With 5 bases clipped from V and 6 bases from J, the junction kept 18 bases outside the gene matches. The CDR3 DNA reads TGTGCCAGCAGTCGACCGGGACAGGGGAGATGGGGCTTAGCCGGGGAGCTGTTTTTT. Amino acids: CASSRPGQGRWGLAGELFF.

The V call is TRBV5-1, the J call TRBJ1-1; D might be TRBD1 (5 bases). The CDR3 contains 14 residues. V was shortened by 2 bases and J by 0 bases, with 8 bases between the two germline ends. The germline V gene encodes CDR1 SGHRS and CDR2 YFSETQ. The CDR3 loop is CASSFDSLNTEAFF. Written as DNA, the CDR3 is TGCGCCAGCAGCTTTGACAGTCTGAACACTGAAGCTTTCTTT.

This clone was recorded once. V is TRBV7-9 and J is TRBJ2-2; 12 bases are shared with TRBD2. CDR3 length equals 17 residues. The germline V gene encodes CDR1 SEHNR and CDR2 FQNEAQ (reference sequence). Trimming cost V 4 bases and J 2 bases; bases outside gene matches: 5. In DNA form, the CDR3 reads TGTGCCAGCAGCTCTACTAGCGGGGGGCAAAACACCGGGGAGCTGTTTTTT. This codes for CASSSTSGGQNTGELFF.

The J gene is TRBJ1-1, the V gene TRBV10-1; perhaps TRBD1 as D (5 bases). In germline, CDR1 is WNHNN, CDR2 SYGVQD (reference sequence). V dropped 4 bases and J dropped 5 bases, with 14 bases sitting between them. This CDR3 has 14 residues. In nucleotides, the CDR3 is TGCGCCAGCAGTGGATCGGAGGGGCTAACTGAAGCTTTCTTT. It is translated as CASSGSEGLTEAFF.

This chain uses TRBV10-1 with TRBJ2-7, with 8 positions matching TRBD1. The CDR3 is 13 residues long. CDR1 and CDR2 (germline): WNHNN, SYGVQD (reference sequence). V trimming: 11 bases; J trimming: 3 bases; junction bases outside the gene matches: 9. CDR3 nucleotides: TGCGCCGGGACGGACAGGGTAGGCTACGAGCAGTACTTC. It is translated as CAGTDRVGYEQYF.

Here the CDR3 reads CASSPSRALTHNEQFF. The CDR3 region has the DNA TGTGCCAGCAGTCCGTCCAGGGCCCTTACTCACAATGAGCAGTTCTTC. The chain joins TRBV3-1 (or the pseudogene TRBV3-2) to TRBJ2-1; TRBD1 is a possible D gene (5 bases). Trimming took 6 bases from V and 5 from J, leaving 20 bases between them. The CDR3 is made up of 16 amino acids. The germline V gene has CDR1 LGHDT and CDR2 YNNKEL (reference sequence).

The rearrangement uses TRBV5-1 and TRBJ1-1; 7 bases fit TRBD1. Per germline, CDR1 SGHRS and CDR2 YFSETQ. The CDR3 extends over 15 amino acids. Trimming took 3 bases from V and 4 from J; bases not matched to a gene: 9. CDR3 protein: CASSSRGSSVTEAFF. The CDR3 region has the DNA TGCGCCAGCAGCTCCAGGGGGAGTTCGGTCACTGAAGCTTTCTTT.

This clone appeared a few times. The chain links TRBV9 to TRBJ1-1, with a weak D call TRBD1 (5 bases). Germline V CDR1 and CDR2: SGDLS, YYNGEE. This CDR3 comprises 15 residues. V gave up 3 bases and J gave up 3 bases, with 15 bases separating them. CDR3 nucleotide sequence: TGTGCCAGCAGCGCTTGGGGTACAGGATACACTGAAGCTTTCTTT. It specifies CASSAWGTGYTEAFF.

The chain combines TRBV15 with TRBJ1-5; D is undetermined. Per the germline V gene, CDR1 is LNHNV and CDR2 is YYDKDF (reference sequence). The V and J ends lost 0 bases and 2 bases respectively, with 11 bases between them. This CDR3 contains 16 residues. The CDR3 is CATSRDRGIGNQPQHF. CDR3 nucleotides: TGTGCCACCAGCAGAGATCGAGGGATTGGCAATCAGCCCCAGCATTTT.

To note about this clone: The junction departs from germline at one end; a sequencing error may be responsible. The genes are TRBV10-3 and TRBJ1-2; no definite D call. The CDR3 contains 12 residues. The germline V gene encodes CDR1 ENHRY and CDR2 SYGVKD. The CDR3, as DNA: TGTGCCATCAGTGACCCCTTGATGGCCGCCCTGTTC. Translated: CAISDPLMAALF.

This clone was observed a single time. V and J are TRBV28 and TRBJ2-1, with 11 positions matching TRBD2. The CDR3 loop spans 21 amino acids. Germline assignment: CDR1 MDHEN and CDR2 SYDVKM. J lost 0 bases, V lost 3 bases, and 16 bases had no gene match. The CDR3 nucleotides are TGTGCCAGCAGTTTTCTCGGGGTGGGACTAGCGGAGTTGAGCTCCTACAATGAGCAGTTCTTC. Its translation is CASSFLGVGLAELSSYNEQFF.

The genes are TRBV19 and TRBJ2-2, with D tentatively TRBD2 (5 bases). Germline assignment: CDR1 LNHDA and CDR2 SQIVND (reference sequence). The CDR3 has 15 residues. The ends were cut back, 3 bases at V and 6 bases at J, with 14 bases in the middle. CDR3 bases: TGTGCCAGTAGTATTGCACTAGAATCTTCCGGGGAGCTGTTTTTT. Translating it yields CASSIALESSGELFF.

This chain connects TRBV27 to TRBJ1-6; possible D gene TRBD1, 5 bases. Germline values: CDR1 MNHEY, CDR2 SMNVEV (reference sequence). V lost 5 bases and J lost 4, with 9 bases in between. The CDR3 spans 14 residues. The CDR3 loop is CASSPRVYNSPLHF. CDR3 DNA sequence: TGTGCCAGCAGTCCCAGGGTGTATAATTCACCCCTCCACTTT.

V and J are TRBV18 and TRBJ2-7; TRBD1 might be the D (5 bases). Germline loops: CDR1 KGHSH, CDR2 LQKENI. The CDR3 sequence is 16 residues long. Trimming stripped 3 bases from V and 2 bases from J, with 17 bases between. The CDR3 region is CASSPTQGAHPYEQYF. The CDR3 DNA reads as TGTGCCAGCTCACCTACCCAAGGGGCCCATCCCTACGAGCAGTACTTC. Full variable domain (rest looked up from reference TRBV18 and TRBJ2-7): NAGVMQNPRHLVRRRGQEARLRCSPMKGHSHVYWYRQLPEEGLKFMVYLQKENIIDESGMPKERFSAEFPKEGPSILRIQQVVRGDSAAYFCASSPTQGAHPYEQYFGPGTRLTVT.

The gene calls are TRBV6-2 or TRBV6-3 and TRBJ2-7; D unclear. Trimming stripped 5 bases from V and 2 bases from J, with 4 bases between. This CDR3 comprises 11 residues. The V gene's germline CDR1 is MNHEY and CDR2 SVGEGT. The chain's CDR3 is CASSITYEQYF. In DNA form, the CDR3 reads TGTGCCAGCAGTATAACCTACGAGCAGTACTTC.

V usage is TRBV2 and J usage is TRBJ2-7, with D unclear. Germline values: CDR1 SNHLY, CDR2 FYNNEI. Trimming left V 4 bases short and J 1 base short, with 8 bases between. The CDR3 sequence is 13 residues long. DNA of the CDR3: TGTGCCAGCAGTGTTAACCAGTCCTACGAGCAGTACTTC. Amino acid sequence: CASSVNQSYEQYF.

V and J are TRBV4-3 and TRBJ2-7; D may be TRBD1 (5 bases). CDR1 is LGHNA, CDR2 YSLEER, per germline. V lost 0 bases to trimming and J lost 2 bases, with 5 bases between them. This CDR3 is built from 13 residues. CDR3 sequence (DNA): TGCGCCAGCAGCCAAGACAGGGCCTACGAGCAGTACTTC. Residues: CASSQDRAYEQYF.

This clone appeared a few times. CDR3 in DNA: TGTGCCAGCAGACAGGGGGTGAACACTGAAGCTTTCTTT. Protein product: CASRQGVNTEAFF. The V gene is TRBV6-4, the J gene TRBJ1-1; TRBD1 matches 8 bases. V was clipped by 6 bases and J by 0 bases; unmatched bases: 0. This CDR3 has 13 residues. The germline V gene has CDR1 MRHNA and CDR2 SNTAGT.

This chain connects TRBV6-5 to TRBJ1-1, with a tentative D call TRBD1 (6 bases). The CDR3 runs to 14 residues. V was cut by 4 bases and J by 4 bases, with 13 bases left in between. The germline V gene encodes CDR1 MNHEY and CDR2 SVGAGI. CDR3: CASSLGQGSTEAFF. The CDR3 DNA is TGTGCCAGCAGTTTGGGCCAGGGGTCCACTGAAGCTTTCTTT.

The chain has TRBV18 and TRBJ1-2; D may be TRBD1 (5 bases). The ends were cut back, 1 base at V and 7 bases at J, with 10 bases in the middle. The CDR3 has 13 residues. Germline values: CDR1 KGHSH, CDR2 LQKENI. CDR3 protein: CASSPQGRSGYTF. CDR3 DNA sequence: TGTGCCAGCTCACCACAGGGGAGGAGTGGCTACACCTTC.

As DNA, the CDR3 is TGTGCCAGCAGCGTACAGGCCGTTTCGGGCTATGGCTACACCTTC. Its translation is CASSVQAVSGYGYTF. This chain uses TRBV5-4 with TRBJ1-2; TRBD1 might be the D (5 bases). V was trimmed by 4 bases and J by 4 bases, leaving 17 bases between them. Germline CDR1 SGHNT, CDR2 YYREEE (reference sequence). This CDR3 spans 15 amino acids.

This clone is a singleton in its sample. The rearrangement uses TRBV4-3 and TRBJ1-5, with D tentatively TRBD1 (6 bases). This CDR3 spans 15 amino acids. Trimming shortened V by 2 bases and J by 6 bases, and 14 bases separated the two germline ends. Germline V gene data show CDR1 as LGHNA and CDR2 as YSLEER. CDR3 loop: CASSQTTGSAQPQHF. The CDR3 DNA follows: TGCGCCAGCAGCCAAACAACAGGGTCCGCTCAGCCCCAGCATTTT.

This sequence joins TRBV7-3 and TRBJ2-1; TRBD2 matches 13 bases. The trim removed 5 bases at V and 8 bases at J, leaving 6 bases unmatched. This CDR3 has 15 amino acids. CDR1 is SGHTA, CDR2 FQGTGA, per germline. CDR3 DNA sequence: TGTGCCAGCAGCCTACTAGCGGGGGGGCTCTATGAGCAGTTCTTC. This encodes CASSLLAGGLYEQFF.

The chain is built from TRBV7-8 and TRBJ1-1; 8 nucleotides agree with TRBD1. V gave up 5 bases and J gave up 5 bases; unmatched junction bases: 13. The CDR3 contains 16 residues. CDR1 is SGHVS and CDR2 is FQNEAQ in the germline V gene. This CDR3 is CASSRAGTGSLTEAFF. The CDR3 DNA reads TGTGCCAGCAGCCGGGCGGGGACAGGCTCCCTAACTGAAGCTTTCTTT.

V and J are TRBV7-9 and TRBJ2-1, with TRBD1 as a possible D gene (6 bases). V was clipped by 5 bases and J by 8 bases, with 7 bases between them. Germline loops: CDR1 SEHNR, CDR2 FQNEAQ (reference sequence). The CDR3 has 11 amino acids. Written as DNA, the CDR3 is TGTGCCAGCAGCCAGGGGCATGAGCAGTTCTTC. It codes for CASSQGHEQFF.

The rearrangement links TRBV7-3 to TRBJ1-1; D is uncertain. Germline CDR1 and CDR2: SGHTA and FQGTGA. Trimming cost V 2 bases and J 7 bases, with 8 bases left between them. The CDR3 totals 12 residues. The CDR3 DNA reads TGTGCCAGCAGCTTAGTACCGGGTGAAGCTTTCTTT. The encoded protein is CASSLVPGEAFF.

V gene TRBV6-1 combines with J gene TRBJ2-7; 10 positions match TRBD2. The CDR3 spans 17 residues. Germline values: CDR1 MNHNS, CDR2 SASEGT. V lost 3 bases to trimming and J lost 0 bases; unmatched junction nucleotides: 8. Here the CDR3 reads CASSDRTSGGSSYEQYF. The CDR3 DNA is TGTGCCAGCAGTGACCGGACTAGCGGAGGGAGCTCCTACGAGCAGTACTTC.

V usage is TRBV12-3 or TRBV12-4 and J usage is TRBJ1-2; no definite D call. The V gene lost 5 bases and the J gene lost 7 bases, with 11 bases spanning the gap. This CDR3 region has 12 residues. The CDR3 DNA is TGTGCCAGCAGTCCCGACTCCTCTGGCTACACCTTC. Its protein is CASSPDSSGYTF.

CDR3 DNA sequence: TGTGCCAGCAGCGTAGAAGGGACAGGGCCCGGGGAGCAGTACTTC. This gives the protein CASSVEGTGPGEQYF. This sequence joins TRBV9 and TRBJ2-7, with 9 bases identical to TRBD1. Trimming at V came to 0 bases and at J to 7 bases, leaving 8 bases not matched to a gene. Germline lookup yields CDR1 SGDLS and CDR2 YYNGEE. The CDR3 covers 15 residues.